Below, 25 T cell receptor beta chains from the same sample are listed, as sequenced in a study of spatial heterogeneity in lung cancer. TCRdb re-called the 5' RACE reads through MiXCR, storing one row per CDR3 protein. This table holds tens of thousands of distinct CDR3 sequences, less than 9.5% found once. Indicated time point: blood at routine non-recurrence follow-up after resection. Unsorted whole RNA samples from tumor, nontumor lung or frozen PBMC were sequenced. Sequencing was performed on PBMCs, taken at follow-up. Receptors originate from a female donor with early-stage non-small cell lung cancer.

This clonotype was counted ten times or more. The V and J genes are TRBV7-9 and TRBJ1-4, with unresolved D. Deletions cut 1 base from V and 3 bases from J, with 6 bases between. This CDR3 has 14 residues. CDR1 is SEHNR and CDR2 is FQNEAQ in the germline V gene (reference sequence). The CDR3 DNA sequence: TGTGCCAGCAGCTTAGAGGGATCTAATGAAAAACTGTTTTTT. Translating it yields CASSLEGSNEKLFF.

This clonotype was counted only a few times. The rearrangement joins TRBV5-1 to TRBJ2-7; D might be TRBD2 (5 bases). In germline, CDR1 is SGHRS, CDR2 YFSETQ. The germline V and J ends were trimmed by 6 bases and 5 bases, with 18 bases remaining between them. The CDR3 contains 14 residues. CDR3 loop: CASISWEPRHEQYF. CDR3 nucleotides: TGCGCCAGCATCAGTTGGGAGCCCAGGCACGAGCAGTACTTC. The whole variable domain, filled in from reference TRBV5-1 and TRBJ2-7, reads KAGVTQTPRYLIKTRGQQVTLSCSPISGHRSVSWYQQTPGQGLQFLFEYFSETQRNKGNFPGRFSGRQFSNSRSEMNVSTLELGDSALYLCASISWEPRHEQYFGPGTRLTVT.

This clonotype was counted ten times or more. This chain connects TRBV6-5 to TRBJ1-1; a weak D match, TRBD1 (5 bases). This CDR3 comprises 14 residues. Germline CDR1 MNHEY, CDR2 SVGAGI. The V end was cut by 10 bases, the J end by 5 bases, with 20 bases between. The CDR3 DNA follows: TGTGCCACCAAACGGGCGGGGCTGGAGACTGAAGCTTTCTTT. Translating gives CATKRAGLETEAFF.

Notes on this clonotype: A much larger clone differs by one base, so this may be a read error. The V call is TRBV19, the J call TRBJ2-1, with D tentatively TRBD2 (6 bases). The CDR3 is made up of 15 amino acids. V dropped 7 bases and J dropped 8 bases, with 21 bases sitting between them. Germline V gives CDR1 LNHDA, CDR2 SQIVND (reference sequence). CDR3 sequence: CASTEGGPLRHEQFF. In DNA form, the CDR3 reads TGTGCCAGTACCGAGGGAGGACCACTGAGGCATGAGCAGTTCTTC.

This clonotype has a count of ten or more. The rearrangement links TRBV24-1 to TRBJ2-7, with no clear D. The V and J ends lost 3 bases and 0 bases respectively, with 14 bases between them. The CDR3 is 16 amino acids. Looked up from germline, CDR1 is KGHDR and CDR2 is SFDVKD. CDR3 sequence reads: CATSDSRTRSSYEQYF. The CDR3 DNA sequence: TGTGCCACCAGTGATAGCCGGACGAGGAGCTCCTACGAGCAGTACTTC.

This clonotype has a handful of counts. The chain is built from TRBV7-9 and TRBJ1-6; D possibly corresponds to TRBD1 (6 bases). The CDR3 runs to 14 residues. CDR1 and CDR2 (germline): SEHNR, FQNEAQ (reference sequence). Trimming took 5 bases from V and 7 from J, leaving 12 bases between them. CDR3 sequence reads: CASSPTQGNSPLHF. CDR3 sequence (DNA): TGTGCCAGCAGCCCTACGCAGGGGAATTCACCCCTCCACTTT. Using reference TRBV7-9 and TRBJ1-6 for the parts outside the CDR3, the full variable domain is DTGVSQNPRHKITKRGQNVTFRCDPISEHNRLYWYRQTLGQGPEFLTYFQNEAQLEKSRLLSDRFSAERPKGSFSTLEIQRTEQGDSAMYLCASSPTQGNSPLHFGNGTRLTVT.

The chain joins TRBV5-1 to TRBJ1-5; TRBD1 agrees at 7 bases. From germline, CDR1 is SGHRS and CDR2 YFSETQ. This CDR3 has 16 amino acids. V was clipped by 5 bases and J by 3 bases; unmatched bases: 11. CDR3 residues: CASSRNPGTDNQPQHF. Here the CDR3 DNA reads TGCGCCAGCAGTCGAAACCCCGGGACAGACAATCAGCCCCAGCATTTT.

The chain employs TRBV10-1 and TRBJ2-3; D might be TRBD2 (6 bases). V shed 4 bases and J shed 6 bases, with 17 bases lying between them. Germline CDR1 is WNHNN and CDR2 is SYGVQD (reference sequence). The CDR3 covers 15 residues. CDR3 amino acids: CASSGAGKVGDTQYF. CDR3 in DNA: TGCGCCAGCAGTGGCGCGGGGAAAGTCGGTGATACGCAGTATTTT.

At least ten counts were recorded for this clonotype. The chain links TRBV9 to TRBJ1-4, with a tentative D call TRBD1 (5 bases). CDR1 is SGDLS, CDR2 YYNGEE, per germline. Deletions cut 0 bases from V and 8 bases from J, with 11 bases between. The CDR3 spans 14 residues. Here the CDR3 reads CASSVAGGDEKLFF. CDR3 coding DNA: TGTGCCAGCAGCGTAGCGGGGGGGGACGAAAAACTGTTTTTT.

This chain connects TRBV7-2 to TRBJ2-3, with TRBD2 matching over 16 bases. Germline V gene data show CDR1 as SGHTA and CDR2 as FQGNSA. The CDR3 has 19 amino acids. With V trimmed by 5 bases and J by 2 bases, 10 bases remained unmatched. The CDR3 here is CASSLGLAGGPGYTDTQYF. For the CDR3, the DNA is TGTGCCAGCAGCCTGGGACTAGCGGGGGGGCCGGGGTACACAGATACGCAGTATTTT.

The chain has TRBV9 and TRBJ1-1; 7 bases match TRBD1. V gave up 4 bases and J gave up 2 bases; unmatched junction bases: 5. The CDR3 has 14 amino acids. Germline V gene lookup returns CDR1 SGDLS and CDR2 YYNGEE. CDR3 protein: CASSKTGSNTEAFF. CDR3 DNA: TGTGCCAGCAGCAAGACAGGGAGTAACACTGAAGCTTTCTTT.

This clonotype came up a few times. The gene calls are TRBV18 and TRBJ1-5; possible D gene TRBD1, 6 bases. Germline V CDR1 and CDR2: KGHSH, LQKENI. V was cut by 3 bases and J by 0 bases, with 12 bases left in between. The CDR3 consists of 16 residues. CDR3 region: CASSPFRGNSNQPQHF. The CDR3 DNA reads as TGTGCCAGCTCACCCTTCAGGGGAAATAGCAATCAGCCCCAGCATTTT.

On this clonotype: A much bigger clone sits one base away, suggesting this may be a read error. The V and J genes are TRBV30 and TRBJ2-7; D is uncertain. The CDR3 has 13 residues. Germline assignment: CDR1 GTSNPN and CDR2 SVGIG (reference sequence). CDR3 in amino acids: CAWSVNRPYEHYF. Here the CDR3 DNA reads TGTGCCTGGAGTGTAAACCGACCCTACGAGCACTACTTC.

This clonotype was counted a single time. The chain uses TRBV19 and TRBJ1-1; D may be TRBD1 (6 bases). Per the germline V gene, CDR1 is LNHDA and CDR2 is SQIVND (reference sequence). This CDR3 region has 14 residues. With 9 bases removed from V and 3 bases from J, the gap between germline ends came to 17 bases. In DNA, the CDR3 is TGTGCCAGCCATGGGGGGCCAGTGGACACTGAAGCTTTCTTT. It is translated as CASHGGPVDTEAFF.

This clonotype was found many times. This rearrangement joins TRBV30 to TRBJ2-3, with a weak D call TRBD2 (7 bases). CDR3 size: 14 residues. V lost 5 bases, J lost 2 bases, and 14 bases lay in between. Germline CDR1 is GTSNPN and CDR2 is SVGIG (reference sequence). The chain's CDR3 is CAWGRGGVTDTQYF. The DNA of the CDR3 is TGTGCCTGGGGTCGAGGGGGGGTCACAGATACGCAGTATTTT.

This clonotype was recorded many times. The CDR3 loop is CASSLRQGAAPPSYEQYF. As DNA, the CDR3 is TGTGCCAGCAGCTTAAGACAGGGGGCGGCCCCACCCTCCTACGAGCAGTACTTC. The chain employs TRBV11-1 and TRBJ2-7, with 10 positions matching TRBD1. This CDR3 contains 18 residues. Germline V CDR1 and CDR2: SGHAT, FQDESV (reference sequence). The V gene end was trimmed by 2 bases and the J gene end by 0 bases; junction bases not matched to a gene: 10.

As concerns this clonotype: A much larger clone lies a single base off, so this may be a read error. J is TRBJ2-1 and V is TRBV2; D gene uncertain. CDR1 is SNHLY and CDR2 is FYNNEI in the germline V gene. The CDR3 is 12 residues long. CDR3 residues: CASSEDESDELF. As DNA, the CDR3 is TGTGCCAGCAGTGAGGATGAGAGCGACGAGTTGTTC.

In this sample, this clonotype turned up many times. The genes are TRBV29-1 and TRBJ1-1; the match to TRBD1 covers 7 bases. V shed 3 bases and J 1 base; nucleotides not matched to a gene: 8. The V gene's germline CDR1 is SQVTM and CDR2 ANQGSEA. This CDR3 has 15 residues. The CDR3 is CSVEPFTGENTEAFF. CDR3 bases: TGCAGCGTTGAGCCCTTTACAGGGGAGAACACTGAAGCTTTCTTT.

This clonotype was seen many times. This chain joins TRBV20-1 and TRBJ1-5; D is uncertain. CDR1 DFQATT and CDR2 SNEGSKA come from the germline V gene (reference sequence). This CDR3 contains 12 residues. V was trimmed by 6 bases and J by 6 bases, leaving 12 bases between them. The CDR3 protein is CSAKRGSQPQHF. The CDR3 region has the DNA TGCAGTGCCAAGCGAGGAAGTCAGCCCCAGCATTTT.

The chain carries TRBV20-1 and TRBJ2-3; D unresolved. The ends were cut back, 0 bases at V and 2 bases at J, with 21 bases in the middle. CDR3 length: 18 amino acids. Germline V lookup: CDR1 DFQATT, CDR2 SNEGSKA (reference sequence). The CDR3 loop is CSARDPRVGRIPTDTQYF. The CDR3 DNA follows: TGCAGTGCTAGAGATCCCCGGGTCGGCAGGATTCCCACAGATACGCAGTATTTT.

This clonotype was found many times. The V call is TRBV7-9, the J call TRBJ1-5; D is unresolved. With 2 bases removed from V and 7 bases from J, the gap between germline ends came to 9 bases. The length of the CDR3 is 13 residues. Germline V gene lookup returns CDR1 SEHNR and CDR2 FQNEAQ (reference sequence). CDR3 region: CASSLRDRQPQHF. The CDR3 DNA reads TGTGCCAGCAGCTTACGGGATAGGCAGCCCCAGCATTTT.

This clonotype was seen repeatedly, ten times or more. The chain combines TRBV2 with TRBJ2-2; no firm D call. Germline CDR1 reads SNHLY; CDR2 reads FYNNEI. Deletions cut 7 bases from V and 2 bases from J, with 11 bases between. The CDR3 totals 14 residues. CDR3 region: CASNGNVNTGELFF. In nucleotides, the CDR3 is TGTGCCAGCAACGGCAATGTAAACACCGGGGAGCTGTTTTTT.

This clonotype occurred many times. The chain recombines TRBV4-3 with TRBJ2-3; maybe TRBD2 (6 bases). Trimming pared 0 bases from V and 2 bases from J, leaving 18 bases between. Germline V CDR1 and CDR2: LGHNA, YSLEER. This CDR3 has 18 residues. As DNA, the CDR3 is TGCGCCAGCAGCCAAGATCGAGTGGGGCTAGCGATCACAGATACGCAGTATTTT. It yields the protein CASSQDRVGLAITDTQYF.

This clonotype was detected many times. The chain employs TRBV7-9 and TRBJ2-3; a possible D gene is TRBD2 (6 bases). CDR1 and CDR2 from the germline V gene are SEHNR and FQNEAQ (reference sequence). The CDR3 is 15 residues long. Trimming shortened V by 3 bases and J by 0 bases, and 10 bases separated the two germline ends. In nucleotides, the CDR3 is TGTGCCAGCAGCTTCGGGGACTCTAGCACAGATACGCAGTATTTT. It codes for CASSFGDSSTDTQYF. The whole variable domain, filled in from reference TRBV7-9 and TRBJ2-3, reads DTGVSQNPRHKITKRGQNVTFRCDPISEHNRLYWYRQTLGQGPEFLTYFQNEAQLEKSRLLSDRFSAERPKGSFSTLEIQRTEQGDSAMYLCASSFGDSSTDTQYFGPGTRLTVL.

The V and J genes are TRBV7-9 and TRBJ2-3, with 9 nucleotides matching TRBD2. With 5 bases clipped from V and 6 bases from J, the junction kept 6 bases outside the gene matches. CDR1 and CDR2 (germline): SEHNR, FQNEAQ (reference sequence). The CDR3 has 14 residues. In DNA form, the CDR3 reads TGTGCCAGCAGCCGTAGCGGGGGAGCGGATACGCAGTATTTT. Its protein is CASSRSGGADTQYF.